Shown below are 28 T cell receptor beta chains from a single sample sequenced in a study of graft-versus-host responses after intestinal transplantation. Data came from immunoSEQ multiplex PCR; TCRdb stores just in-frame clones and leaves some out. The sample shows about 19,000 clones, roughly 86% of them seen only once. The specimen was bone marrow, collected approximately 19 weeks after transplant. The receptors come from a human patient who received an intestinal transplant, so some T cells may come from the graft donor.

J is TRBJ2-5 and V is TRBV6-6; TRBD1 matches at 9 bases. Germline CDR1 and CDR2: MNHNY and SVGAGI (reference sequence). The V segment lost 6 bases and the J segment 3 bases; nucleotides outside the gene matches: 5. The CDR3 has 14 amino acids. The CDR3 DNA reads TGTGCCAGCAGCCGTAGGACAGGGGAAGAGACCCAGTACTTC. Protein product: CASSRRTGEETQYF.

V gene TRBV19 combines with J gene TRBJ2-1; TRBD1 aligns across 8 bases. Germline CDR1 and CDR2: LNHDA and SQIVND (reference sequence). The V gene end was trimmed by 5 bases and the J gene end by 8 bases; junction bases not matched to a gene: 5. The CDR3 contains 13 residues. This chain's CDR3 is CASSDSQGDEQFF. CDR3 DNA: TGTGCCAGTAGTGATTCACAGGGGGATGAGCAGTTCTTC.

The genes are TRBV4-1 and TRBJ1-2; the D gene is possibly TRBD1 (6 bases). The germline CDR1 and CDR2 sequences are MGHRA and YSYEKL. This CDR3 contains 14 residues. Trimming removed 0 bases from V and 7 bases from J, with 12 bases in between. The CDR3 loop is CASSQEGGKSGYTF. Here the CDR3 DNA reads TGCGCCAGCAGCCAAGAAGGGGGGAAAAGTGGCTACACCTTC.

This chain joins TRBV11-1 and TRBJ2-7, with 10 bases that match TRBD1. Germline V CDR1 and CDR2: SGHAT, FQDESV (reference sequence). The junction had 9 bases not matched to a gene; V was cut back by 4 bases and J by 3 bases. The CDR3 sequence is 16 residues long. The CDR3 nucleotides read TGTGCCAGCAGCTCCAGTGGGACAGGGGCGTTCTACGAGCAGTACTTC. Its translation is CASSSSGTGAFYEQYF. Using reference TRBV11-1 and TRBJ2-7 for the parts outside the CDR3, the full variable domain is EAEVAQSPRYKITEKSQAVAFWCDPISGHATLYWYRQILGQGPELLVQFQDESVVDDSQLPKDRFSAERLKGVDSTLKIQPAELGDSAMYLCASSSSGTGAFYEQYFGPGTRLTVT.

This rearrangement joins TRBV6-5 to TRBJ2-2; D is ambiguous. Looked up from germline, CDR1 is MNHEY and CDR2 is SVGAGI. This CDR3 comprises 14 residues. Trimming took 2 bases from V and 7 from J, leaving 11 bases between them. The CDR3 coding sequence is TGTGCCAGCAGTTACGTTTCTTGGGGCGGGGAGCTGTTTTTT. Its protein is CASSYVSWGGELFF.

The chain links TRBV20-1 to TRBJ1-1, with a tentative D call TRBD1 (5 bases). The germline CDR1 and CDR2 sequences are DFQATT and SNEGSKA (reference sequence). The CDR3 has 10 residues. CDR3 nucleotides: TGCAATGGGGGAGGGACTGAAGCTTTCTTT. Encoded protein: CNGGGTEAFF.

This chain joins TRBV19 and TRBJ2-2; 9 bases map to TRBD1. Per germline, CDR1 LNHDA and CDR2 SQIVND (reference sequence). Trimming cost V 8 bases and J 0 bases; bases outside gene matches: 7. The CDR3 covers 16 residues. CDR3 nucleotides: TGTGCCAGTCGCAGACAGGGGGTCGCGAACACCGGGGAGCTGTTTTTT. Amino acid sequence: CASRRQGVANTGELFF.

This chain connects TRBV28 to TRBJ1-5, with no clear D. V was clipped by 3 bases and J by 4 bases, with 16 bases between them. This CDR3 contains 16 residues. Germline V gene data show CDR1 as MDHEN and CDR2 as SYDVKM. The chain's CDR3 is CASSFRRTGSNQPQHF. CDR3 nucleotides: TGTGCCAGCAGTTTCCGCCGGACGGGGAGTAATCAGCCCCAGCATTTT. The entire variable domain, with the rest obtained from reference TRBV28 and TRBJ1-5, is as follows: DVKVTQSSRYLVKRTGEKVFLECVQDMDHENMFWYRQDPGLGLRLIYFSYDVKMKEKGDIPEGYSVSREKKERFSLILESASTNQTSMYLCASSFRRTGSNQPQHFGDGTRLSIL.

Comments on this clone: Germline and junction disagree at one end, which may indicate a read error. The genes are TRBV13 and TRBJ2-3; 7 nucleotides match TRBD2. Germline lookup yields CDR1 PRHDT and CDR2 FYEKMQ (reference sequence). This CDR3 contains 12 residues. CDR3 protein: CASSPGRKAGRF. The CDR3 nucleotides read TGTGCCAGCAGCCCGGGACGAAAAGCGGGGCGTTTT.

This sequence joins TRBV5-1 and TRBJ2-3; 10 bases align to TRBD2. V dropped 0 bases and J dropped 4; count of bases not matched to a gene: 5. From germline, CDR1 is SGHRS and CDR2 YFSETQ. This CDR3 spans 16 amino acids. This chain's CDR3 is CASSLVLAGVPDTQYF. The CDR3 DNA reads TGCGCCAGCAGCTTGGTCCTAGCGGGAGTGCCAGATACGCAGTATTTT.

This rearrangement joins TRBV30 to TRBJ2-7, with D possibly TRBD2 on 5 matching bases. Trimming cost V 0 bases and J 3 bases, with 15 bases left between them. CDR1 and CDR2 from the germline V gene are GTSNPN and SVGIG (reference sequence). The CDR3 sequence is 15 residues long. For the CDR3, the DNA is TGTGCCTGGAGTGTAAGTGCGGAGCGGTTCTACGAGCAGTACTTC. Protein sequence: CAWSVSAERFYEQYF.

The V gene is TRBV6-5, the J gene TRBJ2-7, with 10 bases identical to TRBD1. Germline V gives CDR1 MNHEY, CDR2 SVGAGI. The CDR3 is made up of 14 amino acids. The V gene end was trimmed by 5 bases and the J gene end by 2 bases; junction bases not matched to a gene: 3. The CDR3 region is CASSPGQGAYEQYF. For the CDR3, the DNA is TGTGCCAGCAGTCCTGGACAGGGGGCCTACGAGCAGTACTTC.

The DNA for the CDR3 is TGTGCCAGCAGTTTATTGAGGATCGGCTTCTCCTACAATGAGCAGTTCTTC. Translation gives CASSLLRIGFSYNEQFF. The chain links TRBV28 to TRBJ2-1; D unresolved. The V gene's germline CDR1 is MDHEN and CDR2 SYDVKM. Trimming left V 1 base short and J 0 bases short, with 13 bases between. This CDR3 spans 17 amino acids.

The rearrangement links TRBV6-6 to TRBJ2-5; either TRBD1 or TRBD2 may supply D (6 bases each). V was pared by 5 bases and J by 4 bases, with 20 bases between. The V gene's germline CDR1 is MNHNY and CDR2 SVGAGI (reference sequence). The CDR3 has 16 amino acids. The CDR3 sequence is CASSKQQGGGRETQYF. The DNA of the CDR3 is TGTGCCAGCAGTAAACAACAGGGAGGAGGGCGAGAGACCCAGTACTTC.

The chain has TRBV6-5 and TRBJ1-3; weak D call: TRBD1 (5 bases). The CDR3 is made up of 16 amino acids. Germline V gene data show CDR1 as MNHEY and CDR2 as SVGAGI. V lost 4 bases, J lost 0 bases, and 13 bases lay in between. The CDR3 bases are TGTGCCAGCAGTTTCCTCGCAGGGAGCTCTGGAAACACCATATATTTT. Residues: CASSFLAGSSGNTIYF.

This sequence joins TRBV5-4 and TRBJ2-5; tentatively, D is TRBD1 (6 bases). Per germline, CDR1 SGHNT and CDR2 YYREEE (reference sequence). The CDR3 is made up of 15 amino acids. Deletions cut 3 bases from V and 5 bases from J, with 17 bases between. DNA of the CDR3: TGTGCCAGCAGCTATGCCGACAGTCAGGGGGAGACCCAGTACTTC. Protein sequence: CASSYADSQGETQYF. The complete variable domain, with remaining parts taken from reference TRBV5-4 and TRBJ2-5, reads ETGVTQSPTHLIKTRGQQVTLRCSSQSGHNTVSWYQQALGQGPQFIFQYYREEENGRGNFPPRFSGLQFPNYSSELNVNALELDDSALYLCASSYADSQGETQYFGPGTRLLVL.

The CDR3 sequence is CASSQEGIEQFF. CDR3 DNA sequence: TGTGCCAGCAGCCAAGAAGGGATTGAGCAGTTCTTC. The chain recombines TRBV4-2 with TRBJ2-1; D is uncertain. The CDR3 has 12 amino acids. Germline V gene data show CDR1 as LGHNA and CDR2 as YNFKEQ. V dropped 0 bases and J dropped 9 bases, with 6 bases sitting between them.

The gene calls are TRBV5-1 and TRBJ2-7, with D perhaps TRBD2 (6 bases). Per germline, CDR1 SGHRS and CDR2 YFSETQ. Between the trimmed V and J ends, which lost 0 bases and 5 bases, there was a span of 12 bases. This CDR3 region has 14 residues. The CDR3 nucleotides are TGCGCCAGCAGCTTGGGACTAGGGGTACACGAGCAGTACTTC. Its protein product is CASSLGLGVHEQYF.

The CDR3, as DNA: TGTGCCAGCAGCCCACGTCTAGCGGGAGGGCCCGGCGAGCAGTACTTC. It is translated as CASSPRLAGGPGEQYF. The J gene is TRBJ2-7, the V gene TRBV11-1, with 12 bases that match TRBD2. In germline, CDR1 is SGHAT, CDR2 FQDESV (reference sequence). V dropped 5 bases and J dropped 6; count of bases not matched to a gene: 11. This CDR3 has 16 amino acids.

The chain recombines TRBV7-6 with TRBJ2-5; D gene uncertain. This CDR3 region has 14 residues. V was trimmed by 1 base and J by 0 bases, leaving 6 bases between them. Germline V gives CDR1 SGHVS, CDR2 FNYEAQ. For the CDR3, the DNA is TGTGCCAGCAGCTTAGAGGCAGACCAAGAGACCCAGTACTTC. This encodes CASSLEADQETQYF.

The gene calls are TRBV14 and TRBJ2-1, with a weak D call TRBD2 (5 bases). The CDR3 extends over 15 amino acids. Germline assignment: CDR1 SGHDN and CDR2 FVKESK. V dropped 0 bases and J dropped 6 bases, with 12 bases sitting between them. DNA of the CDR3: TGTGCCAGCAGCCAAGAGGGTCTAGCTTTCAATGAGCAGTTCTTC. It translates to CASSQEGLAFNEQFF. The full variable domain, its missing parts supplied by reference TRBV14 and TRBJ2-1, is EAGVTQFPSHSVIEKGQTVTLRCDPISGHDNLYWYRRVMGKEIKFLLHFVKESKQDESGMPNNRFLAERTGGTYSTLKVQPAELEDSGVYFCASSQEGLAFNEQFFGPGTRLTVL.

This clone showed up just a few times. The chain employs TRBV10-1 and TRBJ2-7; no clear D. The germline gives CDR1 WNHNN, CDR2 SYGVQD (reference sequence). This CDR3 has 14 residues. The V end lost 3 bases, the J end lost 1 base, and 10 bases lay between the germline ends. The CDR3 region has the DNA TGCGCCAGCAGTGAAACGGGCAATTCCTACGAGCAGTACTTC. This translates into CASSETGNSYEQYF.

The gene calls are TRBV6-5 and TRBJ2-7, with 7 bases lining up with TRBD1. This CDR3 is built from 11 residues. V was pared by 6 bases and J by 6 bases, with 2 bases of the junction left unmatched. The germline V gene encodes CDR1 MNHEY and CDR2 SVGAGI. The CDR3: CASRTGFEQYF. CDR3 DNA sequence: TGTGCCAGCAGGACAGGGTTCGAGCAGTACTTC.

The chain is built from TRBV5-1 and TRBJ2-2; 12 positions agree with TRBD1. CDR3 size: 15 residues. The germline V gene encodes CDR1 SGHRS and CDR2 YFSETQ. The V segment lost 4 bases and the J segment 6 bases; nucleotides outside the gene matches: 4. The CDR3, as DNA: TGCGCCAGCAGCCCGGGGACAGGGGGCCCCGGGGAGCTGTTTTTT. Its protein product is CASSPGTGGPGELFF.

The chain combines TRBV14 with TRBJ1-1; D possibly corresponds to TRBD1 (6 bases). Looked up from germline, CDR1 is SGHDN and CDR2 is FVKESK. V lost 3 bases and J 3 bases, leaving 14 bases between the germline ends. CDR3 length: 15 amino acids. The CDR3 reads CASSQISPGDTEAFF. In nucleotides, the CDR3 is TGTGCCAGCAGCCAGATTTCCCCAGGGGACACTGAAGCTTTCTTT.

The CDR3 spells CASSQTTRNSYNEQFF. The CDR3 coding sequence is TGTGCCAGCAGCCAAACAACCCGGAACTCCTACAATGAGCAGTTCTTC. The J gene is TRBJ2-1, the V gene TRBV4-2; D is undetermined. The germline gives CDR1 LGHNA, CDR2 YNFKEQ. The length of the CDR3 is 16 residues. V was pared by 2 bases and J by 0 bases, with 11 bases between.

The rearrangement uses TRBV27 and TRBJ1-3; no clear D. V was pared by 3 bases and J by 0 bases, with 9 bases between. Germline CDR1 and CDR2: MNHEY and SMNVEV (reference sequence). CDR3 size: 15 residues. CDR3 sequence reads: CASSFDGASGNTIYF. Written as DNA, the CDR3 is TGTGCCAGCAGTTTTGACGGAGCCTCTGGAAACACCATATATTTT.

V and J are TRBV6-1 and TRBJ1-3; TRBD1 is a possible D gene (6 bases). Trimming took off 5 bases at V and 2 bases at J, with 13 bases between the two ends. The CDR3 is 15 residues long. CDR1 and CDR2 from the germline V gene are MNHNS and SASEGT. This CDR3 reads CASSPDRGTGNTIYF. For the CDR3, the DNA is TGTGCCAGCAGTCCGGACAGAGGGACTGGAAACACCATATATTTT.